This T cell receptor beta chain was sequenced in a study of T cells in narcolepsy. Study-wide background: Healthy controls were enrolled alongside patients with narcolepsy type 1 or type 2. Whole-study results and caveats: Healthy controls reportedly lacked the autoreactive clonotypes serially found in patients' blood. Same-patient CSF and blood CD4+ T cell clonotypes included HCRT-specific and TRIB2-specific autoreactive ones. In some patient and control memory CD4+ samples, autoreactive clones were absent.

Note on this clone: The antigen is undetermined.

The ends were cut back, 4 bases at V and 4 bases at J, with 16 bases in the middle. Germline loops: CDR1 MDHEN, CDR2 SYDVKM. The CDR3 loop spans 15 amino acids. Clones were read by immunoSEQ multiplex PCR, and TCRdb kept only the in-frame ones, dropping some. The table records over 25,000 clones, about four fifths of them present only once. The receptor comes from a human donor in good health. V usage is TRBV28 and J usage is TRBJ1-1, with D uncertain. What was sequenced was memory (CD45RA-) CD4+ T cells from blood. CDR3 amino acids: CASSSWRRVITEAFF. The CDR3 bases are TGTGCCAGCAGTTCGTGGAGAAGGGTGATCACTGAAGCTTTCTTT.